This passage covers 14 T cell receptor beta chains from one sample sequenced in a study of blood T cells in healthy people across ages (dated by TCRdb to 2014 to 2015). Libraries were built with 5' RACE. This sample was sequenced with an Illumina HiSeq 2500. The second PCR ran for about 7 to 11 cycles and used a J-beta primer mix along with a sample-barcoded 5' primer. In-frame beta chains were kept once TCRdb had trimmed the public reads at Q25 with fastp and called clones with MiXCR. A single entry per CDR3 protein holds the most common genes and DNA from its merged rows. This sample is represented by 1.4 million or so distinct CDR3 sequences; about 45% of them were singletons. The ten most abundant clones make up about 3.8% of the sample. What was sequenced was blood. These receptors originate from a woman younger than 30 in good health.

This clonotype was observed a handful of times. The V and J genes are TRBV3-1 and TRBJ2-7; unclear D gene. V was pared by 5 bases and J by 5 bases, with 10 bases between. Germline loops: CDR1 LGHDT, CDR2 YNNKEL (reference sequence). The CDR3 is 12 amino acids. The CDR3 nucleotides read TGTGCCAGCAGCAGACGACCCCACGAGCAGTACTTC. It codes for CASSRRPHEQYF.

This clonotype was detected only a few times. The V call is TRBV29-1, the J call TRBJ2-3; D is possibly TRBD2 (5 bases). Germline assignment: CDR1 SQVTM and CDR2 ANQGSEA. V gave up 7 bases and J gave up 0 bases, with 11 bases separating them. This CDR3 spans 13 amino acids. DNA for the CDR3: TGCAGCGCTACTAGTCCAAGCACAGATACGCAGTATTTT. Translating gives CSATSPSTDTQYF.

The rearrangement joins TRBV20-1 to TRBJ2-5; D assignment may be TRBD1 or TRBD2 (5 bases each). From germline, CDR1 is DFQATT and CDR2 SNEGSKA (reference sequence). Between the trimmed V and J ends, which lost 5 bases and 3 bases, there was a span of 13 bases. The CDR3 consists of 13 residues. CDR3 in DNA: TGCAGTGCTCCGCTGGGACGGAAAGAGACCCAGTACTTC. Protein: CSAPLGRKETQYF.

Only a few counts were recorded for this clonotype. The chain joins TRBV28 to TRBJ2-1; D unresolved. CDR3 length: 16 residues. With 5 bases removed from V and 6 bases from J, the gap between germline ends came to 20 bases. The germline V gene encodes CDR1 MDHEN and CDR2 SYDVKM. The CDR3 reads CASSPQWHPLGNEQFF. The CDR3 nucleotides are TGTGCCAGCAGTCCACAATGGCATCCCTTAGGCAATGAGCAGTTCTTC.

The table lists this clonotype with a few counts. The V and J genes are TRBV7-3 and TRBJ2-3; 7 bases fit TRBD2. Germline trimming cut 2 bases from V and 1 base from J; bases unmatched to any gene: 9. Germline values: CDR1 SGHTA, CDR2 FQGTGA. This CDR3 comprises 17 residues. The CDR3 is CASSLLGGGPGTDTQYF. The CDR3 coding sequence is TGTGCCAGCAGCTTACTTGGGGGAGGGCCGGGCACAGATACGCAGTATTTT.

The table lists this clonotype with a few counts. The chain carries TRBV7-8 and TRBJ2-1; D uncertain. This CDR3 has 13 amino acids. Germline V lookup: CDR1 SGHVS, CDR2 FQNEAQ. V was trimmed by 1 base and J by 10 bases, leaving 11 bases between them. In nucleotides, the CDR3 is TGTGCCAGCAGCTTAGGAGGCTGGCTGGAGCAGTTCTTC. This gives the protein CASSLGGWLEQFF. The full variable domain, with the rest looked up from reference TRBV7-8 and TRBJ2-1, is GAGVSQSPRYKVAKRGQDVALRCDPISGHVSLFWYQQALGQGPEFLTYFQNEAQLDKSGLPSDRFFAERPEGSVSTLKIQRTQQEDSAVYLCASSLGGWLEQFFGPGTRLTVL.

This clonotype has just a few counts. The V gene is TRBV20-1, the J gene TRBJ1-6; 8 positions match TRBD1. V gave up 6 bases and J gave up 9 bases; unmatched junction bases: 7. The CDR3 totals 13 residues. CDR1 and CDR2 (germline): DFQATT, SNEGSKA (reference sequence). The DNA of the CDR3 is TGCAGTGCGCAGACAGGGGAGTTTTCACCCCTCCACTTT. This gives the protein CSAQTGEFSPLHF.

Only one count was recorded for this clonotype. V gene TRBV6-6 combines with J gene TRBJ1-2; possible D gene TRBD1, 6 bases. With 7 bases removed from V and 2 bases from J, the gap between germline ends came to 23 bases. The CDR3 is made up of 17 amino acids. Looked up from germline, CDR1 is MNHNY and CDR2 is SVGAGI (reference sequence). The CDR3, as DNA: TGTGCCAGCATTCCCAGCGCGCAGGGGAGTCCCAACTATGGCTACACCTTC. It specifies CASIPSAQGSPNYGYTF.

The chain uses TRBV6-5 and TRBJ1-5, with D maybe TRBD1 (5 bases). The length of the CDR3 is 15 residues. The V and J ends lost 0 bases and 4 bases respectively, with 10 bases between them. CDR1 is MNHEY, CDR2 SVGAGI, per germline. This CDR3 is CASSYSQGLNQPQHF. CDR3 sequence (DNA): TGTGCCAGCAGTTACTCGCAGGGTTTAAATCAGCCCCAGCATTTT.

In this sample, this clonotype turned up a few times. The V call is TRBV29-1, the J call TRBJ2-1; 13 positions match TRBD2. Per germline, CDR1 SQVTM and CDR2 ANQGSEA. V was pared by 4 bases and J by 9 bases, with 6 bases of the junction left unmatched. The CDR3 is 14 residues long. As DNA, the CDR3 is TGCAGCGTTGCGGGGGGACTAGCGGGAACTGAGCAGTTCTTC. Protein product: CSVAGGLAGTEQFF.

The chain has TRBV18 and TRBJ2-3; the match to TRBD2 covers 7 bases. The CDR3 length is 16 residues. The germline V gene encodes CDR1 KGHSH and CDR2 LQKENI. Trimming removed 6 bases from V and 4 bases from J; junction bases left unmatched: 13. Here the CDR3 DNA reads TGTGCCAGCTCCTCACTAGCGTCCCGTGGGTCAGATACGCAGTATTTT. This sequence encodes CASSSLASRGSDTQYF. The whole variable domain, filled in from reference TRBV18 and TRBJ2-3, reads NAGVMQNPRHLVRRRGQEARLRCSPMKGHSHVYWYRQLPEEGLKFMVYLQKENIIDESGMPKERFSAEFPKEGPSILRIQQVVRGDSAAYFCASSSLASRGSDTQYFGPGTRLTVL.

The chain recombines TRBV6-1 with TRBJ2-5, with 9 bases that match TRBD1. With the DNA end fitting TRBJ2-7 better, the J assignment may be wrong. The CDR3 spans 14 residues. The germline V gene encodes CDR1 MNHNS and CDR2 SASEGT. CDR3 sequence: CASRGTGLSYEQYF. The CDR3 DNA sequence: TGTGCCAGCAGGGGGACAGGGCTTTCCTACGAGCAGTACTTC.

The CDR3 sequence is CASSFPASGTPLAKNIQYF. CDR3 coding DNA: TGTGCCAGCAGTTTTCCGGCTAGCGGGACGCCCTTAGCCAAAAACATTCAGTACTTC. The V and J genes are TRBV28 and TRBJ2-4; TRBD2 matches 9 bases. The germline CDR1 and CDR2 sequences are MDHEN and SYDVKM. This CDR3 has 19 amino acids. With V trimmed by 3 bases and J by 0 bases, 12 bases remained unmatched. Drawing the rest from reference TRBV28 and TRBJ2-4, the complete variable domain is DVKVTQSSRYLVKRTGEKVFLECVQDMDHENMFWYRQDPGLGLRLIYFSYDVKMKEKGDIPEGYSVSREKKERFSLILESASTNQTSMYLCASSFPASGTPLAKNIQYFGAGTRLSVL.

The V gene is TRBV7-2, the J gene TRBJ1-3, with no clear D. The germline gives CDR1 SGHTA, CDR2 FQGNSA. The germline V and J ends were trimmed by 5 bases and 3 bases, with 11 bases remaining between them. CDR3 size: 14 residues. CDR3 protein: CASSPSTGGNTIYF. The CDR3 nucleotides are TGTGCCAGCAGCCCTAGTACTGGTGGAAACACCATATATTTT.